These 6 T cell receptor beta chains were sequenced from one sample in a study of sequential checkpoint blockade in melanoma. Treatment defined: randomized to nivolumab then ipilimumab (arm A) or the reverse (arm B). Repertoires were generated with immunoSEQ multiplex PCR, while TCRdb's copy carries only in-frame clones and drops some. The sample lists approximately 29,000 clones; 75% to 85% were seen once. The sample consisted of CD8+ T cells sorted from blood (inferred from file names), taken from a patient given nivolumab and ipilimumab in sequence. Receptors originate from a human donor with melanoma.

The DNA for the CDR3 is TGCGCCAGCAGCCTAAATCTAGGCGAGCAGTACTTC. Its translation: CASSLNLGEQYF. This chain uses TRBV4-3 with TRBJ2-7; D unclear. CDR1 and CDR2 from the germline V gene are LGHNA and YSLEER. This CDR3 has 12 residues. Trimming took off 4 bases at V and 6 bases at J, with 10 bases between the two ends.

The rearrangement links TRBV7-2 to TRBJ1-2; TRBD1 agrees at 11 bases. The junction had 12 bases not matched to a gene; V was cut back by 4 bases and J by 2 bases. Germline V CDR1 and CDR2: SGHTA, FQGNSA. This CDR3 has 18 amino acids. The CDR3 here is CASSSSDRGPEGNYGYTF. The CDR3, as DNA: TGTGCCAGCAGCTCCTCGGACAGGGGGCCAGAGGGGAACTATGGCTACACCTTC.

The J gene is TRBJ1-3, the V gene TRBV7-2; possibly TRBD1 for D (6 bases). V lost 1 base and J 1 base, leaving 17 bases between the germline ends. Per germline, CDR1 SGHTA and CDR2 FQGNSA. The CDR3 loop spans 18 amino acids. The CDR3 DNA sequence: TGTGCCAGCAGCTTAGTGGGGGGGCCCCAAGTTTCTGGAAACACCATATATTTT. It yields the protein CASSLVGGPQVSGNTIYF.

The rearrangement links TRBV4-3 to TRBJ2-7; D not certain. V lost 0 bases and J lost 2, with 8 bases in between. Germline V gene sequence: CDR1 LGHNA, CDR2 YSLEER. The CDR3 has 14 amino acids. In nucleotides, the CDR3 is TGCGCCAGCAGCCAAGAAGCCACTACCTACGAGCAGTACTTC. Residues: CASSQEATTYEQYF.

V and J are TRBV6-4 and TRBJ2-1, with a tentative D call TRBD2 (6 bases). The V end lost 6 bases, the J end lost 5 bases, and 11 bases lay between the germline ends. Germline V lookup: CDR1 MRHNA, CDR2 SNTAGT. The CDR3 runs to 13 residues. CDR3 sequence reads: CASSYRENNEQFF. CDR3 sequence (DNA): TGTGCCAGCAGCTATCGGGAGAACAATGAGCAGTTCTTC.

This clone counts as medium-sized. This rearrangement joins TRBV4-3 to TRBJ2-5, with 9 bases fitting TRBD2. The CDR3 is made up of 16 amino acids. V lost 0 bases to trimming and J lost 4 bases; unmatched junction nucleotides: 6. Germline CDR1 LGHNA, CDR2 YSLEER. The CDR3 sequence is CASSQDPAGGGETQYF. The CDR3 nucleotides are TGCGCCAGCAGCCAAGATCCAGCGGGAGGAGGAGAGACCCAGTACTTC.